This T cell receptor (beta chain) originates from a study of T cell responses to AZD1222 COVID-19 vaccine. A single count supports this clone. Sequenced by immunoSEQ multiplex PCR; TCRdb stores in-frame clones only, minus some. The repertoire consists of 150,000 or so clones, with around 90% occurring once and the leading ten covering around 1.8%. Germline V CDR1 and CDR2: SGHRS, YFSETQ. This CDR3 spans 15 amino acids. V was shortened by 0 bases and J by 3 bases, with 13 bases between the two germline ends. The specimen was peripheral blood, collected on day 0 of AZD1222 vaccination. The chain links TRBV5-1 to TRBJ2-7; TRBD1 might be the D (5 bases). The sequence came from an adult in good health. The CDR3 reads CASSLGGLVFYEQYF. As DNA, the CDR3 is TGCGCCAGCAGCTTGGGGGGCCTCGTCTTCTACGAGCAGTACTTC.